This TCR beta chain was found in a study of response to subunit inactivated influenza vaccine. Germline V gene sequence: CDR1 DFQATT, CDR2 SNEGSKA (reference sequence). This CDR3 region has 16 residues. V was clipped by 1 base and J by 4 bases, with 18 bases between them. Of note for this clonotype: Its matching antigen is unknown.

General study findings and limits: Each seasonal flu vaccination may recruit only limited new T cells, authors suggested.

TCRdb reprocessed the RT-PCR reads with MiXCR, giving one entry per CDR3 protein. Found here are about 700,000 distinct CDR3 sequences, 15% to 18% of them singletons; the top ten hold around 10%. Sequenced material: PBMCs from blood, taken 12 days after vaccination. The receptor was derived from a man aged 45-65 years who received an inactivated influenza vaccine. The chain joins TRBV20-1 to TRBJ2-3; D possibly uses TRBD1 or TRBD2 (6 bases each). Here the CDR3 DNA reads TGCAGTGCTAGAGTTATCGGGGGCCGGCCGGCAGATACGCAGTATTTT. This encodes CSARVIGGRPADTQYF.